The 5 T cell receptor beta chains below come from one sample, sequenced in a study of blood T cells in healthy people across ages. Combining a sample-barcoded 5' primer with a J-beta primer mix, a second PCR ran for roughly 7 to 12 cycles. TCRdb re-called the 5' RACE reads with MiXCR, one entry per CDR3 protein. The sample carries more than 650,000 distinct CDR3 sequences, 22% recorded once. Material: blood. These receptors came from a man between 65 and 79 years old in good health.

The table lists this clonotype with a few counts. The chain recombines TRBV24-1 with TRBJ2-3; 9 positions match TRBD1. Trimming at V came to 3 bases and at J to 4 bases, leaving 7 bases not matched to a gene. The V gene's germline CDR1 is KGHDR and CDR2 SFDVKD. This CDR3 has 16 amino acids. DNA for the CDR3: TGTGCCACCAGTGATCCGGGACAGGGCCACGCAGATACGCAGTATTTT. It codes for CATSDPGQGHADTQYF.

CDR3 loop: CASFGGDTQYF. The CDR3 DNA reads TGTGCCAGCTTTGGGGGGGATACGCAGTATTTT. This chain links TRBV7-9 with TRBJ2-3, with a tentative D call TRBD2 (6 bases). V was pared by 8 bases and J by 6 bases, with 9 bases between. The CDR3 sequence is 11 residues long. Per the germline V gene, CDR1 is SEHNR and CDR2 is FQNEAQ (reference sequence).

This clonotype came up many times. The chain couples TRBV6-6 to TRBJ2-3, with D unresolved. Germline V CDR1 and CDR2: MNHNY, SVGAGI (reference sequence). The CDR3 is 11 amino acids. V was trimmed by 3 bases and J by 7 bases, leaving 5 bases between them. The CDR3 DNA reads TGTGCCAGCAGTTATACGAATACGCAGTATTTT. This encodes CASSYTNTQYF.

The V call is TRBV19, the J call TRBJ1-6; 7 bases match TRBD1. This CDR3 has 13 residues. Losses at the gene ends were 4 bases for V and 10 bases for J; bases not matched to a gene: 4. CDR1 and CDR2 from the germline V gene are LNHDA and SQIVND (reference sequence). CDR3 in amino acids: CASSNNRGSPLHF. The DNA for the CDR3 is TGTGCCAGTAGTAACAACAGGGGATCACCCCTCCACTTT.

This clonotype was seen repeatedly, ten times or more. The rearrangement uses TRBV12-3 or TRBV12-4 and TRBJ2-5; TRBD2 might be the D (6 bases). V shed 1 base and J shed 5 bases, with 11 bases lying between them. CDR3 length: 14 residues. CDR3 protein: CASSLGLEGETQYF. The CDR3, as DNA: TGTGCCAGCAGTTTAGGGTTGGAGGGGGAGACCCAGTACTTC.